Following are 31 T cell receptor beta chains from one sample sequenced in a study of T cell changes during pregnancy in multiple sclerosis. Method: immunoSEQ multiplex PCR; TCRdb's copy keeps in-frame clones and lacks some. This sample has about 50,000 clones, with around 90% found just once. The sample consisted of CD4+ T cells from peripheral blood mononuclear cells, taken before pregnancy. The receptors here all came from a female donor with multiple sclerosis, enrolled in a pregnancy study.

This clone appeared a single time. V is TRBV5-1 and J is TRBJ2-3; 7 bases line up with TRBD2. This CDR3 is 15 amino acids long. The germline V gene encodes CDR1 SGHRS and CDR2 YFSETQ. J gave up 1 base and V 3 bases, and 5 bases lay outside the gene matches. The CDR3 sequence: CASSSGLIGTDTQYF. The CDR3, as DNA: TGCGCCAGCAGCTCGGGACTAATCGGCACAGATACGCAGTATTTT.

The V gene is TRBV29-1, the J gene TRBJ2-1; a possible D gene is TRBD2 (5 bases). The CDR3 contains 16 residues. V lost 4 bases and J 0 bases, leaving 16 bases between the germline ends. CDR1 SQVTM and CDR2 ANQGSEA come from the germline V gene. CDR3 sequence (DNA): TGCAGCGTTGTTGCTAGCCGACCCGGCTCCTACAATGAGCAGTTCTTC. Translation: CSVVASRPGSYNEQFF.

This chain links TRBV9 with TRBJ1-3, with unresolved D. Deletions cut 0 bases from V and 0 bases from J, with 4 bases between. This CDR3 contains 14 residues. The V gene's germline CDR1 is SGDLS and CDR2 YYNGEE. CDR3 bases: TGTGCCAGCAGCGTAGACAACTCTGGAAACACCATATATTTT. Residues: CASSVDNSGNTIYF. The full variable domain, with the rest looked up from reference TRBV9 and TRBJ1-3, is DSGVTQTPKHLITATGQRVTLRCSPRSGDLSVYWYQQSLDQGLQFLIQYYNGEERAKGNILERFSAQQFPDLHSELNLSSLELGDSALYFCASSVDNSGNTIYFGEGSWLTVV.

The sample holds a few counts of this clone. This sequence joins TRBV30 and TRBJ1-1; D ambiguous. Germline assignment: CDR1 GTSNPN and CDR2 SVGIG (reference sequence). The length of the CDR3 is 12 residues. For the CDR3, the DNA is TGTGGTGGGAGTTGGCAGAACACTGAAGCTTTCTTT. Its translation is CGGSWQNTEAFF.

V and J are TRBV7-8 and TRBJ2-3, with TRBD2 matching over 12 bases. The length of the CDR3 is 15 residues. Germline assignment: CDR1 SGHVS and CDR2 FQNEAQ. The trim removed 3 bases at V and 9 bases at J, leaving 7 bases unmatched. The CDR3 bases are TGTGCCAGCAGCTTTGGTCTAGCGGGAGGGACAACGCAGTATTTT. Its protein product is CASSFGLAGGTTQYF.

V is TRBV18 and J is TRBJ1-1, with 8 bases matching TRBD1. The CDR3 has 15 residues. The V gene's germline CDR1 is KGHSH and CDR2 LQKENI. J gave up 3 bases and V 2 bases, and 5 bases lay outside the gene matches. The CDR3: CASSPAGQEYTEAFF. The CDR3 DNA reads TGTGCCAGCTCACCAGCGGGACAGGAATACACTGAAGCTTTCTTT.

The chain combines TRBV5-1 with TRBJ1-5; possibly TRBD1 for D (5 bases). The CDR3 length is 15 residues. V was trimmed by 4 bases and J by 0 bases, leaving 11 bases between them. Germline-derived CDR1 and CDR2 are SGHRS and YFSETQ. CDR3 in amino acids: CASSATGDSNQPQHF. CDR3 coding DNA: TGCGCCAGCAGCGCAACAGGAGATAGCAATCAGCCCCAGCATTTT.

Here the CDR3 reads CASSVSIGQGGVSGRTVAKNIQYF. In DNA, the CDR3 is TGTGCCAGTAGTGTCAGTATCGGACAGGGGGGTGTTAGCGGGAGGACCGTAGCCAAAAACATTCAGTACTTC. The gene calls are TRBV19 and TRBJ2-4, with D tentatively TRBD1 or TRBD2 (10 bases each). From germline, CDR1 is LNHDA and CDR2 SQIVND (reference sequence). This CDR3 spans 24 amino acids. V gave up 5 bases and J gave up 0 bases, with 38 bases separating them.

This rearrangement joins TRBV27 to TRBJ1-5; 11 bases map to TRBD1. Germline V lookup: CDR1 MNHEY, CDR2 SMNVEV (reference sequence). J lost 5 bases, V lost 6 bases, and 6 bases had no gene match. The CDR3 has 15 amino acids. CDR3 coding DNA: TGTGCCAGCAGGTCGGGACAGGGGGGACATCAGCCCCAGCATTTT. Its protein product is CASRSGQGGHQPQHF.

This clone was detected once. The chain joins TRBV9 to TRBJ2-5; 8 nucleotides line up with TRBD2. This CDR3 region has 15 residues. CDR1 is SGDLS and CDR2 is YYNGEE in the germline V gene. V dropped 4 bases and J dropped 2; count of bases not matched to a gene: 7. The CDR3 spells CASSPRTSQQETQYF. The CDR3 nucleotides read TGTGCCAGCAGCCCCCGGACTAGCCAACAAGAGACCCAGTACTTC.

The J gene is TRBJ1-2, the V gene TRBV19, with 8 bases lining up with TRBD1. J was trimmed by 1 base and V by 8 bases; bases with no gene match: 6. Germline CDR1 LNHDA, CDR2 SQIVND (reference sequence). This CDR3 contains 14 residues. The CDR3 nucleotides read TGTGCCAGTCATCAGGGGGCTTTTAACTATGGCTACACCTTC. Amino acid sequence: CASHQGAFNYGYTF.

The rearrangement links TRBV4-1 to TRBJ2-7, with 10 bases identical to TRBD2. The germline gives CDR1 MGHRA, CDR2 YSYEKL. V was pared by 3 bases and J by 4 bases, with 6 bases of the junction left unmatched. This CDR3 has 15 residues. The DNA of the CDR3 is TGCGCCAGCAGCCACCCGGGACTAGCGACGTACGAGCAGTACTTC. Translated: CASSHPGLATYEQYF.

Of note for this clone: The junction does not match germline at one end; this may be a read error. The chain uses TRBV28 and TRBJ2-7, with D uncertain. Germline V gene lookup returns CDR1 MDHEN and CDR2 SYDVKM. This CDR3 is 12 amino acids long. The CDR3 DNA reads as TGTGCCAGCAGTTTATTGGCATCCGTTCTGGACTTC. Translating it yields CASSLLASVLDF.

CDR3 DNA sequence: TGTGCCAGCAGGCGGGACAGTAATCAGCCCCAGCATTTT. Protein product: CASRRDSNQPQHF. This sequence joins TRBV2 and TRBJ1-5, with 7 bases identical to TRBD1. The J segment lost 4 bases and the V segment lost 6 bases, leaving 3 bases of the junction unmatched. CDR3 length: 13 amino acids. CDR1 and CDR2 (germline): SNHLY, FYNNEI.

This clone was detected a few times. The rearrangement uses TRBV10-2 and TRBJ1-1, with 7 bases matching TRBD1. CDR3 length: 14 amino acids. The V segment lost 2 bases and the J segment 3 bases; nucleotides outside the gene matches: 3. Germline V gene data show CDR1 as WSHSY and CDR2 as SAAADI. For the CDR3, the DNA is TGCGCCAGCAGTGAGGGAAGGGGGCACACTGAAGCTTTCTTT. It translates to CASSEGRGHTEAFF.

The chain links TRBV19 to TRBJ2-1, with 9 positions matching TRBD2. From germline, CDR1 is LNHDA and CDR2 SQIVND (reference sequence). The V and J ends lost 5 bases and 10 bases, in that order; junction bases with no gene match: 3. This CDR3 region has 12 residues. The chain's CDR3 is CASSPGLAEQFF. The CDR3 coding sequence is TGTGCCAGTAGTCCCGGACTAGCGGAGCAGTTCTTC.

The V call is TRBV4-1, the J call TRBJ2-2; 9 bases match TRBD2. CDR1 MGHRA and CDR2 YSYEKL come from the germline V gene. The CDR3 runs 15 residues. J lost 4 bases, V lost 4 bases, and 4 bases had no gene match. CDR3 bases: TGCGCCAGCAGCCTGGGACTAGCCGGCACCGGGGAGCTGTTTTTT. The encoded protein is CASSLGLAGTGELFF.

The rearrangement uses TRBV2 and TRBJ2-7; D is unresolved. Germline lookup yields CDR1 SNHLY and CDR2 FYNNEI. The V end lost 5 bases, the J end lost 1 base, and 6 bases lay between the germline ends. This CDR3 is 12 amino acids long. CDR3 nucleotide sequence: TGTGCCAGCAGTTTACTGTCCTACGAGCAGTACTTC. This codes for CASSLLSYEQYF.

Sample share makes this clone medium-sized (0.01 to 0.1%). The chain joins TRBV27 to TRBJ1-2; D remains unclear. CDR3 length equals 13 residues. The V and J ends lost 3 bases and 2 bases respectively, with 7 bases between them. The germline V gene has CDR1 MNHEY and CDR2 SMNVEV (reference sequence). CDR3 loop: CASSFEGNYGYTF. The DNA of the CDR3 is TGTGCCAGCAGTTTCGAGGGAAACTATGGCTACACCTTC.

This chain uses TRBV28 with TRBJ1-1; TRBD1 agrees at 9 bases. This CDR3 region has 15 residues. Germline V gene data show CDR1 as MDHEN and CDR2 as SYDVKM. The V segment lost 7 bases and the J segment 0 bases; nucleotides outside the gene matches: 6. The CDR3 region has the DNA TGTGCCAGCACCCGGACAGGGGAAATGAACACTGAAGCTTTCTTT. It specifies CASTRTGEMNTEAFF.

The rearrangement links TRBV5-6 to TRBJ2-2; 10 bases agree with TRBD2. The CDR3 totals 16 residues. Germline V gives CDR1 SGHDT, CDR2 YYEEEE. Trimming removed 4 bases from V and 0 bases from J; junction bases left unmatched: 3. CDR3 in amino acids: CASSLGLAANTGELFF. The CDR3 nucleotides are TGTGCCAGCAGCCTCGGACTAGCGGCGAACACCGGGGAGCTGTTTTTT.

V usage is TRBV11-2 and J usage is TRBJ1-2, with 7 positions matching TRBD1. V lost 4 bases and J lost 4; bases outside the gene matches: 6. CDR1 and CDR2 from the germline V gene are SGHAT and FQNNGV. The CDR3 runs to 14 residues. The CDR3 DNA reads TGTGCCAGCAGCTCCCTGGGGGACAGCTATGGCTACACCTTC. It yields the protein CASSSLGDSYGYTF.

V is TRBV27 and J is TRBJ1-2; no reliable D call. The CDR3 totals 15 residues. Germline-derived CDR1 and CDR2 are MNHEY and SMNVEV (reference sequence). Trimming took off 6 bases at V and 0 bases at J, with 14 bases between the two ends. The CDR3 is CASRAWTGANYGYTF. The CDR3 coding sequence is TGTGCCAGCAGAGCTTGGACCGGGGCTAACTATGGCTACACCTTC.

The chain couples TRBV18 to TRBJ2-3; a weak D match, TRBD2 (5 bases). The CDR3 sequence is 15 residues long. V lost 0 bases, J lost 3 bases, and 10 bases lay in between. Germline-derived CDR1 and CDR2 are KGHSH and LQKENI. The CDR3 DNA reads as TGTGCCAGCTCACCACCGAGGGATGGTACAGATACGCAGTATTTT. Translation: CASSPPRDGTDTQYF.

The J gene is TRBJ1-1, the V gene TRBV19, with TRBD1 matching 12 bases. V gave up 4 bases and J gave up 5 bases; unmatched junction bases: 5. The germline CDR1 and CDR2 sequences are LNHDA and SQIVND (reference sequence). The CDR3 contains 15 residues. CDR3 coding DNA: TGTGCCAGTAGTAAGGGACAGGGGGCAGTTACTGAAGCTTTCTTT. Its protein product is CASSKGQGAVTEAFF.

The chain's CDR3 is CASTPRQLPLLGEQFF. The CDR3 region has the DNA TGTGCCAGCACCCCCAGACAGCTCCCTCTACTTGGTGAGCAGTTCTTC. The chain couples TRBV27 to TRBJ2-1, with TRBD1 as a possible D gene (5 bases). The CDR3 totals 16 residues. V was shortened by 7 bases and J by 9 bases, with 25 bases between the two germline ends. The germline V gene encodes CDR1 MNHEY and CDR2 SMNVEV (reference sequence).

The V call is TRBV7-9, the J call TRBJ2-1; D ambiguous. The V gene lost 1 base and the J gene lost 3 bases, with 7 bases spanning the gap. CDR1 is SEHNR, CDR2 FQNEAQ, per germline (reference sequence). The CDR3 covers 14 residues. The CDR3 region has the DNA TGTGCCAGCAGCTTAGGTAGGAGCTACAATGAGCAGTTCTTC. It encodes CASSLGRSYNEQFF.

This clone was counted only a few times. The chain links TRBV6-1 to TRBJ2-1, with TRBD1 matching over 12 bases. CDR1 is MNHNS, CDR2 SASEGT, per germline. V dropped 4 bases and J dropped 8; count of bases not matched to a gene: 6. This CDR3 contains 15 residues. CDR3 DNA sequence: TGTGCCAGCAGTGTGGGACAGGGGGCTTTCGATGAGCAGTTCTTC. As protein: CASSVGQGAFDEQFF.

The V call is TRBV4-1, the J call TRBJ2-7, with D possibly being TRBD1 (6 bases). Looked up from germline, CDR1 is MGHRA and CDR2 is YSYEKL. V shed 5 bases and J shed 4 bases, with 9 bases lying between them. The CDR3 has 12 residues. The CDR3 sequence: CASSEQGYEQYF. For the CDR3, the DNA is TGCGCCAGCAGCGAACAGGGTTACGAGCAGTACTTC.

The J gene is TRBJ2-3, the V gene TRBV5-1, with D tentatively TRBD1 (6 bases). The CDR3 length is 14 residues. Trimming took off 3 bases at V and 4 bases at J, with 12 bases between the two ends. In germline, CDR1 is SGHRS, CDR2 YFSETQ. The CDR3 DNA sequence: TGCGCCAGCAGCTCTTCCGGGACACCAGATACGCAGTATTTT. Amino acids: CASSSSGTPDTQYF.

The chain couples TRBV9 to TRBJ1-4, with TRBD1 as a possible D gene (5 bases). Germline V CDR1 and CDR2: SGDLS, YYNGEE. The V and J ends lost 0 bases and 3 bases respectively, with 9 bases between them. The CDR3 consists of 15 residues. The CDR3 nucleotides read TGTGCCAGCAGCGTAGGGGGCACGCCTAATGAAAAACTGTTTTTT. It specifies CASSVGGTPNEKLFF.